The present T cell receptor (beta chain) was sequenced within a study of cytomegalovirus exposure and HLA in healthy donors (dated by TCRdb to the late 2010s). For the wider study: In an earlier analysis of several hundred of the donors, 250 to 300 Gb of sequence data and approximately 120 million unique TCR beta sequences from approximately 180 million T cells were reported. An early release covering about 600 HLA-typed donors comprised approximately 290 gigabases of sequencing data and around 80 million unique TCR sequences. Among the approximately 420 genotyped donors, approximately 76% belonged to the genetic ancestry cluster associated with self-reported Caucasian donors. The aim of the study was to test whether cataloging public T cell receptors could identify signatures of past pathogen exposure. Using immunosequencing, the study profiled T cell repertoires from some 670 subjects and related those repertoires to cytomegalovirus serostatus. A separate validation cohort of roughly 130 different subjects was used in addition to the 666-subject first cohort. To predict cytomegalovirus infection status, the study brought together high-throughput TCR immunosequencing, statistical association of individual TCRs with disease status, and machine learning. To study patterns of TCR occurrence, a later analysis re-analyzed previously published TCR beta repertoires from 666 donors and added high-resolution HLA genotyping. In the later analysis, no new phenotypic data were used to find candidate immune exposures; instead, reliance was placed on TCR beta sequences and their occurrence across donors. An earlier analysis of 500 to 750 of the donors applied high-throughput TCR beta sequencing to assess whether each TCR beta V gene segment acted as functional or pseudogenic. Donor age, sex, ethnicity and CMV serostatus were compiled together with the repertoire data. A later genetic analysis used genome-wide SNP genotypes for about three fifths of the 666 donors, treating that subset as a discovery cohort. All discovery cohort repertoires had been generated using a single sequencing platform. HLA typing included class I and class II loci at four-digit resolution. Typing coverage differed by locus: A, B, C, DRB1 and DQB1 were typed in roughly 620-630 donors, DQA1 in 500 to 550, DPA1 in 600 to 610, and DPB1 in 400 to 490. Four or five DR-DQ haplotypes were treated as single units for association and clustering because of strong linkage in the cohort. On average, over 200,000 unique TCR beta nucleotide sequences were sequenced per donor among 350 to 400 genotyped donors of the cohort, with around 19% of those sequences being non-productive. Summary of the overall study and its limitations: A later analysis found that most CMV-associated TCR beta chains appeared HLA-restricted, with HLA associations seemingly driven largely by CMV exposure. In a later analysis, HLA-associated TCR beta chains showed more clonal expansion and lower generation probabilities than non-associated chains that were equally common. In a later analysis, around 17,000 TCR beta sequences were associated with specific HLA alleles at a false discovery rate of 0.05. A total of 164 TCR beta chains were listed by the study as associated with cytomegalovirus. The earlier analysis of some 560 of the donors excluded 15 to 20 rarely observed V segments, including chromosome 9 orphons, because counts were too low. Compared with the approximately 700-donor mean, donors in an Asian-associated ancestry cluster had fewer N-insertions in productive TCRs, according to a later genetic analysis. Strong co-occurrence of HLA alleles, especially DR and DQ, made assigning TCR associations to individual alleles difficult. The sequencing pipeline was judged likely to have produced a cluster of highly shared sequence variants as a technical artifact. According to a later analysis, TCR association rates differed among HLA loci, with DRB1 alleles showing the most associated TCRs and HLA-C alleles showing the fewest. A later genetic analysis associated a missense DCLRE1C variant with V-gene and J-gene trimming of TCR beta chains, and an independent cohort replicated the association. In an earlier analysis of around 500 of the donors, most TCR beta V segments appeared in productive rearrangements about 90% or about 30% of the time, broadly matching IMGT annotations. Because HLA typing was missing for some donors at each locus, association tests included only the typed subset. Three of the identified cytomegalovirus-associated TCR beta chains were confirmed in vitro to be specific for cytomegalovirus antigens. Roughly uniform sequencing depth across donors was assumed in presence/absence analyses, although this assumption may not hold. Across donors, most TCR sequences were observed very rarely, whereas some public TCRs were present in many individuals. According to a later analysis, parvovirus B19, influenza, CMV and Epstein-Barr virus appeared linked to several top co-occurrence clusters. It was suggested by the authors that the approach could potentially be generalized to other disease states and immunological phenotypes. In both the original and validation cohorts, the classifier was reported to diagnose cytomegalovirus status with high specificity and sensitivity. Linkage disequilibrium might explain the correlated functional status among segregating V segments, but an unknown experimental factor could not be excluded. Immune exposure information for the cohort was limited to CMV serostatus. In this cohort, only TCR beta chains were sequenced, and detectable features were limited by the absence of alpha or paired-chain data. A further reported finding was that TCR beta sequences accurately predicted the HLA-A and HLA-B alleles for most subjects in the first cohort. Because the 87-base-pair reads could not distinguish some IMGT-functional V segments, including TRBV6-2 and TRBV6-3, those segments were excluded.

The method behind the library was the immunoSEQ multiplex PCR assay. For the multiplex PCR, a mixture combining 60 forward primers for TCR Vbeta segments and 13 reverse primers for TCR Jbeta segments was used. The CDR3 region of rearranged TCR beta genes was amplified from genomic DNA by a multiplex PCR assay. The amplified TCR beta libraries were sequenced on the Illumina HiSeq System as 87-base-pair reads. The study's processing was this. Across the 600 to 700 repertoires, a later analysis counted some 81 million unique TCR beta chains, roughly 11 million of which were shared by at least two donors. A nearest-neighbor algorithm error-corrected the raw reads and collapsed the reads into unique sequences, merging closely related sequences to remove PCR and sequencing errors. Alignment of CDR3 sequences to IMGT reference sequences was used to assign V, D and J gene segments. For a sequence to be retained, a match of at least six nucleotides was required to both a V gene segment and a J gene segment. Rearrangements were called productive when the CDR3 lacked stop codons and stayed in frame with V and J; all others were non-productive. CDR3 was defined by IMGT convention, running from the second conserved V-encoded cysteine to the conserved J-encoded phenylalanine. The earlier analysis of a few hundred of the donors excluded sequences that lacked an unambiguous match to a single V gene segment. An earlier analysis of almost 600 of the donors classified V segments as functional when productive rearrangements were above 56.7% and as segregating when the standard deviation between donors was above 5%. A statistical classification framework was built to diagnose cytomegalovirus status from the catalog of TCR beta chain sequences. In a later analysis, TCR nucleotide sequences were compared against IMGT/GENE-DB human TR gene sequences so that V and J genes could be assigned. Using the TCRdist pipeline, a later analysis assigned CDR3 sequences along with most-parsimonious VDJ recombination scenarios. In a later analysis, every TCR beta chain was defined by the combination of its CDR3 amino acid sequence and its V-gene family, and reads without a unique V-gene family were dropped. A later analysis removed several hundred highly shared, low-generation-probability nucleotide sequences to deal with suspected cross-contamination and a sequencing artifact. A later analysis calculated a clonal expansion index for each public chain from normalized within-repertoire ranks of inferred template counts. In a later analysis, generation probabilities were computed with a VDJ recombination model fitted to out-of-frame rearrangements, and the resulting probabilities were checked against IGoR. A later analysis scored TCR-TCR, TCR-HLA and TCR-CMV co-occurrence with hypergeometric tests, applying a repertoire-size bias correction to TCR pairs. In a later analysis, false discovery rates were estimated by permuting HLA or CMV assignments 20 times. In a later analysis, co-occurring TCRs were grouped with DBSCAN, and TCRdist sequence similarity was added when clustering was performed within HLA-allele-positive subsets. Repertoires with fewer than 30,000 or more than 120,000 public chains, plus five repertoires with anomalous nucleotide sharing, were excluded from co-occurrence clustering. What TCRdb holds here is the immuneACCESS table cut down to in-frame rearrangements. Part of the clones is not present; checked against another copy, under half of the missing clones reflect an unresolved V gene, and the others are unexplained. V, J and clone size are those of that table, while D and trimming were read from the DNA. This sample's table contains more than 95,000 clones. 3.5% of the sample is held by the ten biggest clonotypes.

Relative to germline, V is missing 0 bases and J is missing 4 bases, with 10 bases of the junction outside any gene match. The CDR3, cysteine through phenylalanine, is 18 amino acids long. Of all the DNA, just the CDR3 is kept, 54 bases in frame from base 1. The germline V gene sets CDR1 to SGHRS and CDR2 to YFSETQ. Turning to this clone: No antigen is known for it.

The cohort consisted of fewer than 700 healthy bone marrow donors. At the time of sampling, all cohort members were nominally healthy, though unrecorded immune exposures were likely present. The donor was CMV seronegative and belonged to the group of 352 seronegative cohort members. Every donor gave a peripheral blood sample, and the peripheral blood mononuclear cells from that sample were used for TCR beta sequencing. Genomic DNA extraction from the blood cell samples was performed with the Qiagen DNeasy Blood Extraction Kit. The sequence is built from TRBV5-1 and TRBJ1-2, and 12 bases in between align with TRBD1. Sequenced sample: PBMCs. The TCR comes from a middle-aged man in good health and CMV-seronegative. The sequenced DNA: TGCGCCAGCAGCTTGGCCGGGGGACAGGGGGCGCGCGGCTATGGCTACACCTTC. It codes for CASSLAGGQGARGYGYTF.